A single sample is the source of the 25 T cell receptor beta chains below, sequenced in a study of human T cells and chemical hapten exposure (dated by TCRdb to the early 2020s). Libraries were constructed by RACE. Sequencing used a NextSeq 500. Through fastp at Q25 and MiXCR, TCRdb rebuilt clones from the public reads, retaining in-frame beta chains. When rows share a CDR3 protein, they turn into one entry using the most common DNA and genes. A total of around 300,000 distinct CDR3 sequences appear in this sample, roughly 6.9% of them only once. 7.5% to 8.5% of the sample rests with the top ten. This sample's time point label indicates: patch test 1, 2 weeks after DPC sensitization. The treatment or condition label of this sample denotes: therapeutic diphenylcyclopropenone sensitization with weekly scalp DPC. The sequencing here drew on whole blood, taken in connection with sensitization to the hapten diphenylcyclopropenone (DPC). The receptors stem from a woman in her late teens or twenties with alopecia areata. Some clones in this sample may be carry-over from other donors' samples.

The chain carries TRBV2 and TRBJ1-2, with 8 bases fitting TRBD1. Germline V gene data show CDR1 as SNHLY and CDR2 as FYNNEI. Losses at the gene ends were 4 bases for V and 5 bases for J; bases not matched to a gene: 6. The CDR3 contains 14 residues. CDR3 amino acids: CASSVTGGRYGYTF. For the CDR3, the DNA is TGTGCCAGCAGTGTAACAGGGGGGAGATATGGCTACACCTTC. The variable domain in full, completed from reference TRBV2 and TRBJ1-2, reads EPEVTQTPSHQVTQMGQEVILRCVPISNHLYFYWYRQILGQKVEFLVSFYNNEISEKSEIFDDQFSVERPDGSNFTLKIRSTKLEDSAMYFCASSVTGGRYGYTFGSGTRLTVV.

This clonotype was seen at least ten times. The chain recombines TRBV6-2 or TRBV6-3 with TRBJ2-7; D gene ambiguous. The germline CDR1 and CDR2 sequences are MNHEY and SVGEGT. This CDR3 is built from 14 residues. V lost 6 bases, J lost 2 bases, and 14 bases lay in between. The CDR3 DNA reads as TGTGCCAGCAGCAAACAACAGAAAACCTACGAGCAGTACTTC. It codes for CASSKQQKTYEQYF.

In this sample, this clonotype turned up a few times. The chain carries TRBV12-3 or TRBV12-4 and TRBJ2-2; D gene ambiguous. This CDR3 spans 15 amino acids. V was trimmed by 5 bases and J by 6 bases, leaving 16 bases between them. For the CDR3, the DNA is TGTGCCAGCAGTAGAGACACCAACGGTCCCGGGGAGCTGTTTTTT. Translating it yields CASSRDTNGPGELFF.

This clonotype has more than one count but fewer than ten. The CDR3 reads CASLSPTSGGLSTDTQYF. CDR3 in DNA: TGTGCCAGCCTTTCACCGACTAGCGGGGGTCTTAGCACAGATACGCAGTATTTT. The rearrangement joins TRBV18 to TRBJ2-3, with TRBD2 identical over 12 bases. CDR3 length equals 18 residues. V lost 8 bases, J lost 0 bases, and 12 bases stayed unmatched. CDR1 is KGHSH, CDR2 LQKENI, per germline.

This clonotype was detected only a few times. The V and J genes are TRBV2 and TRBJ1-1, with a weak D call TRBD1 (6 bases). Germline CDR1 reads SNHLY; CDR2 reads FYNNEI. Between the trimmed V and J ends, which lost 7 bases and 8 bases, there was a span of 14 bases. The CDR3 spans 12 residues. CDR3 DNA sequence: TGTGCCAGCAATCAGGCGGACAGAGAAGCTTTCTTT. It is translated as CASNQADREAFF.

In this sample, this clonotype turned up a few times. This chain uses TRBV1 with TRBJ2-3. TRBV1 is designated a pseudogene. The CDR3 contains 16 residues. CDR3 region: CTSSQECGSSTDTQYF. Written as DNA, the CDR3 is TGCACCAGCAGCCAAGAGTGCGGATCTAGCACAGATACGCAGTATTTT.

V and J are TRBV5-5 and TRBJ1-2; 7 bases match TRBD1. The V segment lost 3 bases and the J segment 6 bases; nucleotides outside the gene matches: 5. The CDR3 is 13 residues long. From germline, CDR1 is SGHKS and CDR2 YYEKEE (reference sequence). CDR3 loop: CASSSPGQHGYTF. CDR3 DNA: TGTGCCAGCAGCTCACCGGGACAGCATGGCTACACCTTC. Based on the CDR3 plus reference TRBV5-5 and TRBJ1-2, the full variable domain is DAGVTQSPTHLIKTRGQQVTLRCSPISGHKSVSWYQQVLGQGPQFIFQYYEKEERGRGNFPDRFSARQFPNYSSELNVNALLLGDSALYLCASSSPGQHGYTFGSGTRLTVV.

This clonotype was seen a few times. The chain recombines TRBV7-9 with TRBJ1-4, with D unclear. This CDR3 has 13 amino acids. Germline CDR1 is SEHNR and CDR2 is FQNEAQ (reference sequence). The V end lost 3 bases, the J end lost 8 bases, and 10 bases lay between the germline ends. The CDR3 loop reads CASSLDEEEKLFF. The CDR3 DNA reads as TGTGCCAGCAGCTTGGACGAGGAAGAAAAACTGTTTTTT.

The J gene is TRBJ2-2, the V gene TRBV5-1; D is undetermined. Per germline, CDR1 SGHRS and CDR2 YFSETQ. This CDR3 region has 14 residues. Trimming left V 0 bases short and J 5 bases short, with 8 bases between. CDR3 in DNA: TGCGCCAGCAGCTTGGAACAGACAACCGGGGAGCTGTTTTTT. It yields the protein CASSLEQTTGELFF.

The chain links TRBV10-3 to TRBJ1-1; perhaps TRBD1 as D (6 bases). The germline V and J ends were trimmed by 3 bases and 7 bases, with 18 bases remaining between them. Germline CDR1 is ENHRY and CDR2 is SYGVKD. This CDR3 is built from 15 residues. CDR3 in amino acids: CAISDWTAGESEAFF. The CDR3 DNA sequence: TGTGCCATCAGTGACTGGACAGCAGGGGAGAGTGAAGCTTTCTTT.

The chain's CDR3 is CASSFKGALTSTDTQYF. The CDR3 DNA is TGTGCCAGCAGCTTTAAGGGTGCCCTAACGAGCACAGATACGCAGTATTTT. The chain links TRBV7-9 to TRBJ2-3; the D is unclear. This CDR3 is built from 17 residues. Germline CDR1 SEHNR, CDR2 FQNEAQ (reference sequence). V dropped 3 bases and J dropped 0 bases, with 16 bases sitting between them. The full variable domain, completed using reference TRBV7-9 and TRBJ2-3, is DTGVSQNPRHKITKRGQNVTFRCDPISEHNRLYWYRQTLGQGPEFLTYFQNEAQLEKSRLLSDRFSAERPKGSFSTLEIQRTEQGDSAMYLCASSFKGALTSTDTQYFGPGTRLTVL.

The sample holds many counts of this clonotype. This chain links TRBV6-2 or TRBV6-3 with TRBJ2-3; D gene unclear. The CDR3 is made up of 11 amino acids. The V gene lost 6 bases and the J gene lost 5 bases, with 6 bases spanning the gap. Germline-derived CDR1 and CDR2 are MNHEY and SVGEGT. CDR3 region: CASSRRDTQYF. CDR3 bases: TGTGCCAGCAGCCGTCGAGATACGCAGTATTTT.

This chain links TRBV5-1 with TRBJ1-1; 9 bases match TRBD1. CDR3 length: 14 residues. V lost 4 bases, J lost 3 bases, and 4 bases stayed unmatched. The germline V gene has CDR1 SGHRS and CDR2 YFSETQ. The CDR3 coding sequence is TGCGCCAGCAGCGGGACAGGGAGGGACACTGAAGCTTTCTTT. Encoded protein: CASSGTGRDTEAFF.

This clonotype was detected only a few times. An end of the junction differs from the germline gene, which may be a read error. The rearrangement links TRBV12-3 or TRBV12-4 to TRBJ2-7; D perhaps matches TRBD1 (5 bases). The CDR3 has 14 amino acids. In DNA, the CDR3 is TGTGCCAGCAGTTTCGGCAGGGTCTCCAACGAGCAGTACTTC. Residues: CASSFGRVSNEQYF.

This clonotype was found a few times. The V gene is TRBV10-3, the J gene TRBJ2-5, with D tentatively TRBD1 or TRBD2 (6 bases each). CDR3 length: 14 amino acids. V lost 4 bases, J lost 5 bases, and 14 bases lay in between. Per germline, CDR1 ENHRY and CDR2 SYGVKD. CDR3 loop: CAISVNREVETQYF. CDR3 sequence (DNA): TGTGCCATCAGTGTGAACAGGGAGGTGGAGACCCAGTACTTC.

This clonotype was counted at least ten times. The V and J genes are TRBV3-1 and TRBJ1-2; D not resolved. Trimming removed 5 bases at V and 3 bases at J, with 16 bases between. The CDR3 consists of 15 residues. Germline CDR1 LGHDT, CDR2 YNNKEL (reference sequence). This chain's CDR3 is CASSSFKFGDYGYTF. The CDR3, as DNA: TGTGCCAGCAGCTCATTCAAGTTCGGGGACTATGGCTACACCTTC.

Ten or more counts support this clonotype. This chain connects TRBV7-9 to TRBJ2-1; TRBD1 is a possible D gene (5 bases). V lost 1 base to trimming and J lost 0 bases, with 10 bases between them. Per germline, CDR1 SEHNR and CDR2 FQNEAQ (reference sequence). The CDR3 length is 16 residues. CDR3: CASSLVVTDSYNEQFF. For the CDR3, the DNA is TGTGCCAGCAGCTTAGTAGTGACAGACTCCTACAATGAGCAGTTCTTC. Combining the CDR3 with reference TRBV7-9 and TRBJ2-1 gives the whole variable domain DTGVSQNPRHKITKRGQNVTFRCDPISEHNRLYWYRQTLGQGPEFLTYFQNEAQLEKSRLLSDRFSAERPKGSFSTLEIQRTEQGDSAMYLCASSLVVTDSYNEQFFGPGTRLTVL.

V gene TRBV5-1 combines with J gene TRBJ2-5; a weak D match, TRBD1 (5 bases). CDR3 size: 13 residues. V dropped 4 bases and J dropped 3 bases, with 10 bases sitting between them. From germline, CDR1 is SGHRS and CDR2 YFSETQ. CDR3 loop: CASSTQAEETQYF. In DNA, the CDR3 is TGCGCCAGCAGCACACAGGCGGAAGAGACCCAGTACTTC.

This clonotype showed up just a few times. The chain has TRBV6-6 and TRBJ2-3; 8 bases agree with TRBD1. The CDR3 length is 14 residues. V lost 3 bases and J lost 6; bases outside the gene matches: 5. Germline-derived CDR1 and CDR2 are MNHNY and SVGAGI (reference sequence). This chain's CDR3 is CASSYMDRADTQYF. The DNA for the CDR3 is TGTGCCAGCAGTTATATGGACAGGGCCGATACGCAGTATTTT.

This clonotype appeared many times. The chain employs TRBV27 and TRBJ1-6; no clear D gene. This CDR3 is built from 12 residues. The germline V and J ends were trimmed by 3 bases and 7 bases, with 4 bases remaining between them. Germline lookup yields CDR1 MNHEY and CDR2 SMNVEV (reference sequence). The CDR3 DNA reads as TGTGCCAGCAGTTTTGTGAATTCACCCCTCCACTTT. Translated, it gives CASSFVNSPLHF.

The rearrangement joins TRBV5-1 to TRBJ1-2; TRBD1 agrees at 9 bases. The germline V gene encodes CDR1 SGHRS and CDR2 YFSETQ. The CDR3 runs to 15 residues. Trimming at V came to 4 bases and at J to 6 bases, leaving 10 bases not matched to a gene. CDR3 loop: CASSQRTGDIDGYTF. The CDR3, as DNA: TGCGCCAGCAGCCAACGGACAGGGGATATAGATGGCTACACCTTC.

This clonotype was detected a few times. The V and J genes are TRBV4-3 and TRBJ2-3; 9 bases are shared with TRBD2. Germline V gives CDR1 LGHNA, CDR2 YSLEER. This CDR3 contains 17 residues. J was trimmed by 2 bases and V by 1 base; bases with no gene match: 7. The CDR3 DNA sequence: TGCGCCAGCAGCCAAGGGATTAGCGGGGGACTCACAGATACGCAGTATTTT. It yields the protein CASSQGISGGLTDTQYF.

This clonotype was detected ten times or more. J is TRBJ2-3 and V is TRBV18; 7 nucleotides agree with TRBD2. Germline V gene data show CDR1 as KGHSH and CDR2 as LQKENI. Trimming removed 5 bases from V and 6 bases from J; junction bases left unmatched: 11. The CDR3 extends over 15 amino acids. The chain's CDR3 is CASSSGLLSGDTQYF. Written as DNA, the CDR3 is TGTGCCAGCTCATCGGGACTACTTAGCGGGGATACGCAGTATTTT.

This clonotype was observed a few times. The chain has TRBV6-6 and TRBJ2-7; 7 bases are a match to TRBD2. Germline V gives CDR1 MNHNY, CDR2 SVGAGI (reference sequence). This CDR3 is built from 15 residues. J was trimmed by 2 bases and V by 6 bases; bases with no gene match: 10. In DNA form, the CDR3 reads TGTGCCAGCAGCTCTCAAGGGGAGGGAACCTACGAGCAGTACTTC. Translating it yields CASSSQGEGTYEQYF.

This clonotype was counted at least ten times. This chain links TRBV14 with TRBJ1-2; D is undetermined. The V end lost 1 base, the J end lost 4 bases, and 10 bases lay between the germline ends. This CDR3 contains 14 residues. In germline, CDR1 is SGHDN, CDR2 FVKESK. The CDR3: CASSQVDGAYGYTF. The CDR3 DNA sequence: TGTGCCAGCAGCCAAGTTGACGGTGCCTATGGCTACACCTTC.